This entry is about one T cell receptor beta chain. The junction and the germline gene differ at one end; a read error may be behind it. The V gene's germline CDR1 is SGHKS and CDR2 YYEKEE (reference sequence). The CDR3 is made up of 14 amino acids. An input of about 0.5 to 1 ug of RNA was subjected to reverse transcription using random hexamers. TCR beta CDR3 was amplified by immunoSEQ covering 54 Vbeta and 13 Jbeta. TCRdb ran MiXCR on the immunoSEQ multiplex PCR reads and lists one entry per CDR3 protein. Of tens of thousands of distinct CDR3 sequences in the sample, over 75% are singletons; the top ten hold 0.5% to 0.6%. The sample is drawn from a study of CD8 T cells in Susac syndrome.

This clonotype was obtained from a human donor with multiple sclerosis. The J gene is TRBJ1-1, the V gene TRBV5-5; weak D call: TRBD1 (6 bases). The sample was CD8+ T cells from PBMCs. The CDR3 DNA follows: TGTGCCAGCACCTTGGGGGGCTTAGGCACTGAAGCTTTCTTT. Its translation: CASTLGGLGTEAFF.